A selection of T cell receptor beta chains follows, all from one sample in a study of T cell responses to AZD1222 COVID-19 vaccine. The protocol was immunoSEQ multiplex PCR, while the TCRdb copy is restricted to in-frame clones and leaves out a portion. The table lists around 110,000 clones, roughly nine tenths of them singletons. This material consisted of peripheral blood, taken on day 0 of AZD1222 vaccination. The receptors stem from an adult in good health. Each CDR3 is given with its conserved first and last residue. A D gene is named only where the DNA matches it firmly. Part of the rows lack a size; the others show once, few, many or a class for expanded clones.

>-|TRBJ1-2|TRBV7-9|-
CASRGINVGGYTF
TGTGCCAGCAGGGGGATTAATGTTGGTGGCTACACCTTC
>-|TRBJ2-5|TRBV7-2|TRBD2
CASSLALGLPRAQYF
TGTGCCAGCAGCTTAGCGTTGGGACTACCTAGGGCCCAGTACTTC
>-|TRBJ1-2|TRBV19|-
CASSTQGTYGYTF
TGTGCCAGTAGTACGCAGGGTACCTATGGCTACACCTTC
>once|TRBJ1-4|TRBV4-3|-
CASSQTSGTNEKLFF
TGCGCCAGCAGCCAAACCTCCGGGACTAATGAAAAACTGTTTTTT
>-|TRBJ1-1|TRBV30|-
CAWSLALNTEAFF
TGTGCCTGGAGTCTCGCACTGAACACTGAAGCTTTCTTT
>-|TRBJ1-2|TRBV30|-
CAWSLGPYGYTF
TGTGCCTGGAGCCTAGGCCCATATGGCTACACCTTC
>-|TRBJ2-5|TRBV2|TRBD2
CASSFTSGSHRETQYF
TGTGCCAGCAGCTTCACTAGCGGGAGTCATAGGGAGACCCAGTACTTC
>once|TRBJ1-1|TRBV6-5|-
CASRGGGTEAFF
TGTGCCAGCAGGGGGGGTGGCACTGAAGCTTTCTTT
>once|TRBJ1-2|TRBV5-1|TRBD1
CASSWGGDRNYGYTF
TGCGCCAGCAGCTGGGGCGGGGACAGAAACTATGGCTACACCTTC
>-|TRBJ1-1|TRBV6-2/TRBV6-3|TRBD1
CASSHPRQGVIEAFF
TGTGCCAGCAGCCATCCTCGACAGGGTGTAATTGAAGCTTTCTTT
>-|TRBJ1-4|TRBV19|TRBD1
CASSGQGREKLFF
TGTGCCAGTAGCGGACAGGGCCGTGAAAAACTGTTTTTT
>-|TRBJ2-6|TRBV5-1|TRBD1
CASSSQGDSSGANVLTF
TGCGCCAGCAGCTCACAGGGGGACAGCTCTGGGGCCAACGTCCTGACTTTC
>-|TRBJ1-1|TRBV2|-
CASSEGPMNTEAFF
TGTGCCAGCAGTGAGGGACCCATGAACACTGAAGCTTTCTTT
>-|TRBJ1-2|TRBV6-6|TRBD1
CAAARDRGYGYTF
TGTGCCGCAGCGAGGGACAGGGGCTATGGCTACACCTTC
>-|TRBJ2-5|TRBV5-6|-
CASSGDVQETQYF
TGTGCCAGCAGCGGGGACGTCCAAGAGACCCAGTACTTC
>-|TRBJ1-5|TRBV19|TRBD1
CASSPTGGNQPQHF
TGTGCCAGTAGCCCGACAGGGGGGAATCAGCCCCAGCATTTT
>-|TRBJ2-1|TRBV2|TRBD2
CASSTTSGGYNEQFF
TGTGCCAGCAGTACGACTAGCGGGGGTTACAATGAGCAGTTCTTC
>once|TRBJ1-1|TRBV3-1/TRBV3-2|-
CASRRRGEYGAFF
TGTGCCAGCCGCCGGAGGGGAGAGTATGGGGCTTTCTTT
>-|TRBJ1-1|TRBV13|-
CASSPPAGLNTEAFF
TGTGCCAGCAGCCCCCCTGCAGGGTTAAACACTGAAGCTTTCTTT
>-|TRBJ2-1|TRBV2|TRBD2
CASSGIVSGDDEQFF
TGTGCCAGCAGTGGAATAGTTAGCGGGGACGATGAGCAGTTCTTC
>once|TRBJ1-1|TRBV28|-
CASNSAGVNTEAFF
TGTGCCAGCAACTCCGCTGGGGTGAACACTGAAGCTTTCTTT
>-|TRBJ1-2|TRBV14|-
CASSQDFGRSYGYTF
TGTGCCAGCAGCCAAGACTTCGGGAGGTCCTATGGCTACACCTTC
>-|TRBJ2-3|TRBV20-1|-
CSASSEPSSTDTQYF
TGCAGTGCTAGTAGTGAACCCTCTAGCACAGATACGCAGTATTTT
>-|TRBJ1-2|TRBV18|-
CASSPRAGLSAGANYGYTF
TGTGCCAGCTCACCACGGGCGGGACTCTCGGCGGGAGCTAACTATGGCTACACCTTC
>-|TRBJ2-2|TRBV19|-
CASSSRGELFF
TGTGCCAGTAGTAGCAGGGGGGAGCTGTTTTTT
>-|TRBJ2-1|TRBV30|TRBD2
CAWTGTSGGFGYNEQFF
TGTGCCTGGACAGGAACTAGCGGAGGATTCGGGTACAATGAGCAGTTCTTC
>-|TRBJ1-3|TRBV3-1/TRBV3-2|-
CASSQDYSGNTIYF
TGTGCCAGCAGCCAAGACTACTCTGGAAACACCATATATTTT
>-|TRBJ1-5|TRBV6-1|-
CASSEAGLWGFGNQPQHF
TGTGCCAGCAGTGAAGCGGGGTTGTGGGGGTTTGGCAATCAGCCCCAGCATTTT
>-|TRBJ1-2|TRBV4-2|-
CASSPRGQGRGGYTF
TGTGCCAGCAGCCCCCGAGGGCAGGGGCGCGGAGGCTACACCTTC
>-|TRBJ2-1|TRBV9|-
CASSVVPNLGDNEQFF
TGTGCCAGCAGCGTAGTTCCGAACCTAGGGGACAATGAGCAGTTCTTC
>-|TRBJ2-6|TRBV3-1/TRBV3-2|-
CASSLSGANVLTF
TGTGCCAGCAGCCTCTCTGGGGCCAACGTCCTGACTTTC
>-|TRBJ1-2|TRBV28|-
CASSLSSYGYTF
TGTGCCAGCAGTTTATCAAGCTATGGCTACACCTTC
>-|TRBJ1-1|TRBV6-2/TRBV6-3|TRBD1
CASSSGQGGGLDTEAFF
TGTGCCAGCAGTTCTGGACAGGGAGGTGGGTTGGACACTGAAGCTTTCTTT
>-|TRBJ1-3|TRBV18|-
CASSPEENTIYF
TGTGCCAGCTCACCGGAAGAAAACACCATATATTTT
>-|TRBJ1-6|TRBV4-2|-
CASSRGTEGNSPLHF
TGTGCCAGCAGCCGAGGGACGGAAGGCAATTCACCCCTCCACTTT
>-|TRBJ2-3|TRBV9|-
CASSVGRGRTDTQYF
TGTGCCAGCAGCGTAGGGAGGGGACGGACAGATACGCAGTATTTT
>-|TRBJ1-5|TRBV30|-
CAWSRGGLSNQPQHF
TGTGCCTGGAGTCGGGGGGGCTTGAGCAATCAGCCCCAGCATTTT
>-|TRBJ2-3|TRBV5-1|-
CASSPGLGTDTQYF
TGCGCCAGCAGCCCGGGACTGGGCACAGATACGCAGTATTTT
>-|TRBJ1-1|TRBV6-5|-
CASSRGGALNTEAFF
TGTGCCAGCAGTAGAGGGGGAGCCTTGAACACTGAAGCTTTCTTT
>few|TRBJ1-1|TRBV7-9|-
CASSLRAVEAFF
TGTGCCAGCAGCTTAAGGGCGGTTGAAGCTTTCTTT
>-|TRBJ2-2|TRBV19|TRBD1
CASSKFLGQGTANTGELFF
TGTGCCAGTAGTAAATTCTTAGGACAGGGGACGGCGAACACCGGGGAGCTGTTTTTT